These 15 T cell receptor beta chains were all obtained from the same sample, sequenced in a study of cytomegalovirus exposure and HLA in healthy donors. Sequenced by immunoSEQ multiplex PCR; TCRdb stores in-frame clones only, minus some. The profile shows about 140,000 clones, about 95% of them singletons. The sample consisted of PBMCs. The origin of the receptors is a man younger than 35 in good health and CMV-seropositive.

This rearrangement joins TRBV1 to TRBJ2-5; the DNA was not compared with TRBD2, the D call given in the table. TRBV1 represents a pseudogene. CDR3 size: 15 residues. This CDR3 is CTSSPLCIGQETQYF. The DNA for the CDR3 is TGCACCAGCAGCCCCCTGTGTATCGGCCAAGAGACCCAGTACTTC.

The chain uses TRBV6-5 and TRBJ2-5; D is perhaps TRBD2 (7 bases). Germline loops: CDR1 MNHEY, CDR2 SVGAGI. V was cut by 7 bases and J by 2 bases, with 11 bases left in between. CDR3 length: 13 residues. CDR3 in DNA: TGTGCCAGCACCAGGGGAGGGCAAGAGACCCAGTACTTC. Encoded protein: CASTRGGQETQYF.

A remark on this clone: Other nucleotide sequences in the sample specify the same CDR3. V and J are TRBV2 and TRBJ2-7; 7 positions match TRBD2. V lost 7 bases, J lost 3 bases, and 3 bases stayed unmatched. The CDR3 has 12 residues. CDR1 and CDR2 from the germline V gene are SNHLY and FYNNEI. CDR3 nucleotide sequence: TGTGCCAGCAAGCGGGGAGGCTACGAGCAGTACTTC. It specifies CASKRGGYEQYF.

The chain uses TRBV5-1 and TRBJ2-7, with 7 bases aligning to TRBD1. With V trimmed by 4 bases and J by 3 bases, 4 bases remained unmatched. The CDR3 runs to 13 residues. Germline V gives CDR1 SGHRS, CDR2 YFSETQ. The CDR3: CASSPDRDYEQYF. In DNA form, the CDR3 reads TGCGCCAGCAGCCCTGACAGGGACTACGAGCAGTACTTC.

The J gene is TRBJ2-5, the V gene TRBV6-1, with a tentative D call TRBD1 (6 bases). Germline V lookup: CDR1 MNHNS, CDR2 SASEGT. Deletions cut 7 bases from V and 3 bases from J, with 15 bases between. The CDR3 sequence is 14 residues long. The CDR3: CASNRGTNKETQYF. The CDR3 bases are TGTGCCAGCAACCGAGGGACAAACAAAGAGACCCAGTACTTC.

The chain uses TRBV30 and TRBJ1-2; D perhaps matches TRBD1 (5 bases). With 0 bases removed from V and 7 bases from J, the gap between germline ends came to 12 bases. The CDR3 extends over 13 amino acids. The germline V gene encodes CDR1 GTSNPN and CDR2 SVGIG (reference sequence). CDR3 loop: CAWSVSGVGGYTF. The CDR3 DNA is TGTGCCTGGAGTGTATCGGGGGTAGGTGGCTACACCTTC.

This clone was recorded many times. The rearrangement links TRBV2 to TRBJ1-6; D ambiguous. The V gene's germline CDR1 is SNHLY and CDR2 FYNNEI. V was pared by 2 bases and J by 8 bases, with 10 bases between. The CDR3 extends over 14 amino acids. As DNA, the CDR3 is TGTGCCAGCAGTGAAAAGGAGACCGATTCACCCCTCCACTTT. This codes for CASSEKETDSPLHF.

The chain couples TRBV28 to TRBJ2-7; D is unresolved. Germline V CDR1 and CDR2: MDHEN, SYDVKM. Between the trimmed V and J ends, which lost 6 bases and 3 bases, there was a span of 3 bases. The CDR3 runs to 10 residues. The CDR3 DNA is TGTGCCAGCAGCCGCTACGAGCAGTACTTC. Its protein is CASSRYEQYF. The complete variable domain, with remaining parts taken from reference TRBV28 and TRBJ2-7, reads DVKVTQSSRYLVKRTGEKVFLECVQDMDHENMFWYRQDPGLGLRLIYFSYDVKMKEKGDIPEGYSVSREKKERFSLILESASTNQTSMYLCASSRYEQYFGPGTRLTVT.

The CDR3 sequence: CATSRARLAGGWDEQFF. The CDR3 DNA reads TGTGCCACCAGCAGAGCACGACTAGCGGGAGGCTGGGATGAGCAGTTCTTC. The gene calls are TRBV15 and TRBJ2-1, with 13 bases aligning to TRBD2. The V gene end was trimmed by 1 base and the J gene end by 8 bases; junction bases not matched to a gene: 8. The CDR3 sequence is 17 residues long. Looked up from germline, CDR1 is LNHNV and CDR2 is YYDKDF (reference sequence).

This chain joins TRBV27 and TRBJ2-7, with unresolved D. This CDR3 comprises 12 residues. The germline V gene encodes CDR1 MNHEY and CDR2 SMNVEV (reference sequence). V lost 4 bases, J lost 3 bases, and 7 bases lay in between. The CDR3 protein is CASSSLGYEQYF. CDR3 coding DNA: TGTGCCAGCAGTTCCCTAGGCTACGAGCAGTACTTC.

CDR3 amino acids: CSVGVGTDTQYF. CDR3 sequence (DNA): TGCAGCGTCGGGGTAGGGACAGATACGCAGTATTTT. The chain uses TRBV29-1 and TRBJ2-3, with a weak D call TRBD2 (5 bases). There are 12 residues in the CDR3. Germline loops: CDR1 SQVTM, CDR2 ANQGSEA. The germline V and J ends were trimmed by 6 bases and 3 bases, with 10 bases remaining between them.

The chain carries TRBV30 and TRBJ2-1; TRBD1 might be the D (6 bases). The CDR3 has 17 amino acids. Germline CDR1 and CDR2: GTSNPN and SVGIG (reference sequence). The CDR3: CSCLKTGHTPRGNEQFF. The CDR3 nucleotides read TGTAGTTGCCTGAAGACAGGCCACACACCTCGGGGCAATGAGCAGTTCTTC.

CDR3: CASSPAWGPNEQFF. The CDR3 DNA reads as TGTGCCAGCAGCCCCGCATGGGGGCCCAATGAGCAGTTCTTC. The V gene is TRBV4-2, the J gene TRBJ2-1; perhaps TRBD1 as D (6 bases). Germline loops: CDR1 LGHNA, CDR2 YNFKEQ. The V end was cut by 4 bases, the J end by 6 bases, with 13 bases between. The CDR3 totals 14 residues.

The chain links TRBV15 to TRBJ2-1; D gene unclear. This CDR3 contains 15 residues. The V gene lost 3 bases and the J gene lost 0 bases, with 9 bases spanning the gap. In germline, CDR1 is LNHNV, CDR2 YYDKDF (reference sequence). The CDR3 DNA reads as TGTGCCACCAGCAGTCGGCCTAGCTCCTACAATGAGCAGTTCTTC. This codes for CATSSRPSSYNEQFF.

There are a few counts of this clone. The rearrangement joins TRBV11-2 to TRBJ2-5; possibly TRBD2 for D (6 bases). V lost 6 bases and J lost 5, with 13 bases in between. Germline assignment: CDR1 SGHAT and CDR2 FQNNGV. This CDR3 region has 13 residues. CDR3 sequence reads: CASSQGLWETQYF. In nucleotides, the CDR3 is TGTGCCAGCAGTCAGGGACTCTGGGAGACCCAGTACTTC.